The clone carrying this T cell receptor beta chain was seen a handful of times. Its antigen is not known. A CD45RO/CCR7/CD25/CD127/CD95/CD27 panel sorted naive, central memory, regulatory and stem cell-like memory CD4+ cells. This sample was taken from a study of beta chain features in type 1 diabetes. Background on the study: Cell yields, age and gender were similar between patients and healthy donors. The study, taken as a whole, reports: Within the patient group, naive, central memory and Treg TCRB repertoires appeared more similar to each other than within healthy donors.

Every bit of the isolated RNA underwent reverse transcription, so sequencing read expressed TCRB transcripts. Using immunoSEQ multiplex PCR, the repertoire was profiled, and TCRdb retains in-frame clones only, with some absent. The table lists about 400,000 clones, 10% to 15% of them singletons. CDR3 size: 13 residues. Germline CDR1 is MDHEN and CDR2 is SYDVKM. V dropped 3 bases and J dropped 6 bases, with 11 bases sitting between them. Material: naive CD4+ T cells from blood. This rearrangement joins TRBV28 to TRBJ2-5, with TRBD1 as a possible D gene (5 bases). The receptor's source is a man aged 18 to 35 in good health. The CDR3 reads CASSFLGRKTQYF. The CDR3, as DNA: TGTGCCAGCAGTTTCCTGGGGCGGAAGACCCAGTACTTC. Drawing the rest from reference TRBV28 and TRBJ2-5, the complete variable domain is DVKVTQSSRYLVKRTGEKVFLECVQDMDHENMFWYRQDPGLGLRLIYFSYDVKMKEKGDIPEGYSVSREKKERFSLILESASTNQTSMYLCASSFLGRKTQYFGPGTRLLVL.